The source of this T cell receptor (beta chain) is a study of post-analysis software for immune sequencing data. The CDR3 covers 15 residues. Trimming removed 0 bases from V and 0 bases from J; junction bases left unmatched: 5. Germline CDR1 reads DFQATT; CDR2 reads SNEGSKA (reference sequence). Researchers reported that TCR beta cDNA libraries carried unique molecular identifiers. The T cell input of about 0.85 to 10 million gave around 540,000 cDNA molecules. TCRdb processed the PCR reads anew with MiXCR; each CDR3 protein has one entry. The sample lists roughly 200,000 distinct CDR3 sequences; around 29% were seen once. Findings of the study overall: Patients used about 5 TRBV segments, including TRBV5-6, TRBV5-1 and TRBV20-1, more often than controls.

Notes on this clonotype: The antigen remains unidentified.

The sequenced material came from blood. V usage is TRBV20-1 and J usage is TRBJ2-7; 7 positions agree with TRBD1. This clonotype was sampled from a girl between 2 and 17 years old with multiple sclerosis. The CDR3 reads CSARDLTGTSYEQYF. The CDR3, as DNA: TGCAGTGCTAGAGATCTGACAGGGACCTCCTACGAGCAGTACTTC.